Below, 23 T cell receptor beta chains from the same sample are listed, as sequenced in a study of OX40 agonist ivuxolimab in advanced cancers. Using immunoSEQ multiplex PCR, the repertoire was profiled, and TCRdb retains in-frame clones only, with some absent. Of 18,000 or so clones listed, roughly 83% are singletons. Sequencing was performed on CD4+ or CD8+ T cells sorted from blood, taken in a trial of the OX40 agonist ivuxolimab. The receptors shown here come from an adult with an advanced solid tumor such as melanoma, head and neck, liver or kidney cancer.

This clone occurred a few times. This chain links TRBV7-6 with TRBJ2-2; D gene uncertain. Germline CDR1 and CDR2: SGHVS and FNYEAQ. The V end was cut by 5 bases, the J end by 1 base, with 11 bases between. The CDR3 spans 15 residues. DNA of the CDR3: TGTGCCAGCAGCGCGAGCTCACTGAACACCGGGGAGCTGTTTTTT. This sequence encodes CASSASSLNTGELFF.

DNA for the CDR3: TGTGCCAGCAGCTTGGGACCGACGAGGATTCCAGATACGCAGTATTTT. Its protein is CASSLGPTRIPDTQYF. The chain couples TRBV5-6 to TRBJ2-3; D is unresolved. Trimming removed 0 bases at V and 4 bases at J, with 15 bases between. Germline V gene lookup returns CDR1 SGHDT and CDR2 YYEEEE. The CDR3 length is 16 residues.

The chain carries TRBV2 and TRBJ1-1; the match to TRBD1 covers 7 bases. The germline gives CDR1 SNHLY, CDR2 FYNNEI. Losses at the gene ends were 7 bases for V and 4 bases for J; bases not matched to a gene: 6. The CDR3 has 13 residues. In DNA, the CDR3 is TGTGCCAGCAACCGACAGGGTAGCACTGAAGCTTTCTTT. It is translated as CASNRQGSTEAFF. Complete variable domain (other parts from reference TRBV2 and TRBJ1-1): EPEVTQTPSHQVTQMGQEVILRCVPISNHLYFYWYRQILGQKVEFLVSFYNNEISEKSEIFDDQFSVERPDGSNFTLKIRSTKLEDSAMYFCASNRQGSTEAFFGQGTRLTVV.

The gene calls are TRBV27 and TRBJ2-1, with TRBD2 matching 8 bases. The V and J ends lost 5 bases and 5 bases, in that order; junction bases with no gene match: 11. The CDR3 is 16 amino acids. Germline V gene sequence: CDR1 MNHEY, CDR2 SMNVEV (reference sequence). The chain's CDR3 is CASSPRTSGFNNEQFF. The CDR3 region has the DNA TGTGCCAGCAGTCCCAGAACTAGCGGTTTCAACAATGAGCAGTTCTTC.

The rearrangement uses TRBV2 and TRBJ2-7; D might be TRBD1 (5 bases). Germline V gene lookup returns CDR1 SNHLY and CDR2 FYNNEI. Trimming left V 4 bases short and J 5 bases short, with 12 bases between. The CDR3 has 13 residues. CDR3 protein: CASSGGRAHEQYF. CDR3 bases: TGTGCCAGCAGTGGGGGCAGGGCCCACGAGCAGTACTTC.

This chain uses TRBV4-1 with TRBJ2-5, with a tentative D call TRBD1 (5 bases). The CDR3 has 14 amino acids. CDR1 is MGHRA and CDR2 is YSYEKL in the germline V gene. Trimming left V 4 bases short and J 1 base short, with 10 bases between. CDR3 nucleotide sequence: TGCGCCAGCAGCCCCAAGCAGGGCCAAGAGACCCAGTACTTC. Amino acid sequence: CASSPKQGQETQYF.

This chain connects TRBV9 to TRBJ2-1; D might be TRBD1 (6 bases). The V gene's germline CDR1 is SGDLS and CDR2 YYNGEE. V lost 3 bases and J lost 6, with 10 bases in between. There are 13 residues in the CDR3. The CDR3 is CASSETGGNEQFF. Here the CDR3 DNA reads TGTGCCAGCAGCGAGACAGGAGGCAATGAGCAGTTCTTC.

The chain links TRBV18 to TRBJ2-1; 10 positions match TRBD2. The CDR3 consists of 16 residues. Germline loops: CDR1 KGHSH, CDR2 LQKENI. J gave up 7 bases and V 2 bases, and 8 bases lay outside the gene matches. The CDR3 nucleotides are TGTGCCAGCTCACCATACGGACTAGCGGATAGGAATGAGCAGTTCTTC. This sequence encodes CASSPYGLADRNEQFF. Based on the CDR3 plus reference TRBV18 and TRBJ2-1, the full variable domain is NAGVMQNPRHLVRRRGQEARLRCSPMKGHSHVYWYRQLPEEGLKFMVYLQKENIIDESGMPKERFSAEFPKEGPSILRIQQVVRGDSAAYFCASSPYGLADRNEQFFGPGTRLTVL.

The chain carries TRBV9 and TRBJ2-7, with D unresolved. Germline V gene lookup returns CDR1 SGDLS and CDR2 YYNGEE. This CDR3 has 15 amino acids. V lost 4 bases and J 3 bases, leaving 17 bases between the germline ends. The CDR3 here is CASSPRQEPLYEQYF. DNA for the CDR3: TGTGCCAGCAGCCCCAGACAAGAGCCCCTCTACGAGCAGTACTTC.

The V call is TRBV5-1, the J call TRBJ1-3; D not resolved. This CDR3 comprises 15 residues. Trimming cost V 4 bases and J 3 bases, with 14 bases left between them. The germline CDR1 and CDR2 sequences are SGHRS and YFSETQ. CDR3 amino acids: CASSLGTVDGNTIYF. DNA of the CDR3: TGCGCCAGCAGCCTCGGAACGGTGGATGGAAACACCATATATTTT.

This clone was found a few times. The chain combines TRBV30 with TRBJ1-6; the match to TRBD1 covers 9 bases. The V segment lost 2 bases and the J segment 9 bases; nucleotides outside the gene matches: 11. The CDR3 is 16 residues long. The germline gives CDR1 GTSNPN, CDR2 SVGIG (reference sequence). CDR3 sequence (DNA): TGTGCCTGGAGTCGCACAGGGGGCGCACCCCCTTCACCCCTCCACTTT. As protein: CAWSRTGGAPPSPLHF.

The V gene is TRBV27, the J gene TRBJ2-2; TRBD1 is a possible D gene (6 bases). The length of the CDR3 is 14 residues. From germline, CDR1 is MNHEY and CDR2 SMNVEV (reference sequence). V was shortened by 6 bases and J by 6 bases, with 14 bases between the two germline ends. The CDR3 loop reads CASRTSGVAGELFF. For the CDR3, the DNA is TGTGCCAGCAGAACCTCAGGGGTGGCCGGGGAGCTGTTTTTT.

The chain combines TRBV4-2 with TRBJ2-7; tentative D call: TRBD1 (5 bases). Germline loops: CDR1 LGHNA, CDR2 YNFKEQ. Trimming stripped 0 bases from V and 7 bases from J, with 22 bases between. The CDR3 is made up of 17 amino acids. CDR3 sequence (DNA): TGTGCCAGCAGCCAAGAGCGAGACCGAAGGGGATATTGGGAGCAGTACTTC. The encoded protein is CASSQERDRRGYWEQYF.

V and J are TRBV19 and TRBJ2-6, with 9 bases fitting TRBD1. J lost 1 base, V lost 4 bases, and 5 bases had no gene match. CDR1 and CDR2 (germline): LNHDA, SQIVND (reference sequence). The CDR3 runs 17 residues. The CDR3 spells CASSRQGGPSGANVLTF. CDR3 bases: TGTGCCAGTAGTAGACAGGGGGGTCCATCTGGGGCCAACGTCCTGACTTTC.

The chain combines TRBV5-6 with TRBJ2-7; D gene unclear. V was cut by 1 base and J by 5 bases, with 7 bases left in between. The germline gives CDR1 SGHDT, CDR2 YYEEEE. The CDR3 runs 12 residues. CDR3 residues: CASSLYGDEQYF. The CDR3 DNA reads TGTGCCAGCAGCTTGTACGGTGACGAGCAGTACTTC.

The gene calls are TRBV15 and TRBJ2-5; TRBD1 agrees at 9 bases. Per germline, CDR1 LNHNV and CDR2 YYDKDF (reference sequence). The length of the CDR3 is 14 residues. Germline trimming cut 8 bases from V and 3 bases from J; bases unmatched to any gene: 7. As DNA, the CDR3 is TGTGCCACCGGGGACAGGGCAAGAAAAGAGACCCAGTACTTC. It translates to CATGDRARKETQYF.

The chain joins TRBV25-1 to TRBJ1-6; maybe TRBD1 (5 bases). Between the trimmed V and J ends, which lost 2 bases and 14 bases, there was a span of 16 bases. In germline, CDR1 is MGHDK, CDR2 SYGVNS. CDR3 length equals 14 residues. CDR3 bases: TGTGCCAGCAGTGAACAGGGAGGGTGGATAACCCTCCACTTT. It is translated as CASSEQGGWITLHF. Supplemented by reference TRBV25-1 and TRBJ1-6, the full variable domain reads EADIYQTPRYLVIGTGKKITLECSQTMGHDKMYWYQQDPGMELHLIHYSYGVNSTEKGDLSSESTVSRIRTEHFPLTLESARPSHTSQYLCASSEQGGWITLHFGNGTRLTVT.

This clone was observed a handful of times. The rearrangement links TRBV18 to TRBJ2-2; 8 bases are a match to TRBD1. Per germline, CDR1 KGHSH and CDR2 LQKENI. CDR3 length equals 15 residues. The trim removed 7 bases at V and 5 bases at J, leaving 9 bases unmatched. The CDR3 protein is CASYPGGAGTGELFF. CDR3 nucleotide sequence: TGTGCCAGCTACCCAGGGGGCGCTGGAACCGGGGAGCTGTTTTTT.

This chain joins TRBV4-1 and TRBJ2-1; D is unclear. The germline V and J ends were trimmed by 2 bases and 4 bases, with 21 bases remaining between them. This CDR3 is built from 18 residues. The germline V gene has CDR1 MGHRA and CDR2 YSYEKL. The CDR3 reads CASSQMGMASARYNEQFF. The CDR3 coding sequence is TGCGCCAGCAGCCAAATGGGAATGGCGTCTGCCCGATACAATGAGCAGTTCTTC.

This clone was counted a single time. The gene calls are TRBV18 and TRBJ2-7; perhaps TRBD1 as D (5 bases). Trimming took 8 bases from V and 5 from J, leaving 16 bases between them. Germline V CDR1 and CDR2: KGHSH, LQKENI. CDR3 size: 13 residues. DNA of the CDR3: TGTGCCAGCCCCCCCCTGCAGGGCCACGAGCAGTACTTC. As protein: CASPPLQGHEQYF.

This chain uses TRBV19 with TRBJ2-1; 8 bases line up with TRBD1. CDR3 length: 13 residues. Per germline, CDR1 LNHDA and CDR2 SQIVND (reference sequence). V was pared by 8 bases and J by 7 bases, with 7 bases of the junction left unmatched. CDR3 in DNA: TGTGCCAGTGGAGCCCAGGGGGCGAATGAGCAGTTCTTC. Translating gives CASGAQGANEQFF.

The rearrangement uses TRBV10-3 and TRBJ1-1; D might be TRBD1 (6 bases). Trimming stripped 11 bases from V and 4 bases from J, with 17 bases between. This CDR3 contains 13 residues. Germline CDR1 is ENHRY and CDR2 is SYGVKD. The DNA of the CDR3 is TGTGCCTCCGGGGGGGGCGGGTTCACTGAAGCTTTCTTT. Translation gives CASGGGGFTEAFF.

This clone was recorded a few times. V and J are TRBV19 and TRBJ2-5; D call uncertain. Germline CDR1 and CDR2: LNHDA and SQIVND (reference sequence). This CDR3 contains 14 residues. V gave up 6 bases and J gave up 5 bases, with 16 bases separating them. The CDR3, as DNA: TGTGCCAGTAGACCCGGGCGGTCTGGGGAGACCCAGTACTTC. Protein product: CASRPGRSGETQYF.